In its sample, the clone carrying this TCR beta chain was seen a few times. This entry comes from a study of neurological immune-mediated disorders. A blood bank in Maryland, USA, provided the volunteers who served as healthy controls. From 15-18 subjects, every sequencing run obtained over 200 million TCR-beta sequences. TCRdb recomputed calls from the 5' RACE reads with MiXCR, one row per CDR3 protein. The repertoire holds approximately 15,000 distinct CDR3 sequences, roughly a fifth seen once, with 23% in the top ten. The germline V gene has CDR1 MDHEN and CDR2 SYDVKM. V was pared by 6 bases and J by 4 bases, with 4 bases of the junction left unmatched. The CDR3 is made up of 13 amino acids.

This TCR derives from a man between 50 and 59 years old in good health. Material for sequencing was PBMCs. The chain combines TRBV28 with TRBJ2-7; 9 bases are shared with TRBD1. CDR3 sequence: CASSIGQGYEQYF. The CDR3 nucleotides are TGTGCCAGCAGCATTGGACAGGGGTACGAGCAGTACTTC.